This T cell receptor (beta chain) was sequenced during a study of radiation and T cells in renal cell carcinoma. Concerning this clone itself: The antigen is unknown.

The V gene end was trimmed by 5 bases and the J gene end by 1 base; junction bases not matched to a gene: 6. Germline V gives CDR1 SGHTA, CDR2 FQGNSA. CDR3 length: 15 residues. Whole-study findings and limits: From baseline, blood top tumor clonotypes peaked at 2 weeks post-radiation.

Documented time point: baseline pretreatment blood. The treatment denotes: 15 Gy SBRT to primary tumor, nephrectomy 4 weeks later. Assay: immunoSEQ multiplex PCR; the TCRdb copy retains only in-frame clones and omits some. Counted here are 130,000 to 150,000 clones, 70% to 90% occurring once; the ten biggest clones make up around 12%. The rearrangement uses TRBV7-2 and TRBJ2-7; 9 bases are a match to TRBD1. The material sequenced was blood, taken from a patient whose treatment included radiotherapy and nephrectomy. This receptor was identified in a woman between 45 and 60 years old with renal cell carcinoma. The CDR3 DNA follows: TGTGCCAGCAGCCCCGGAGGGACAGGGTCCTACGAGCAGTACTTC. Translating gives CASSPGGTGSYEQYF.